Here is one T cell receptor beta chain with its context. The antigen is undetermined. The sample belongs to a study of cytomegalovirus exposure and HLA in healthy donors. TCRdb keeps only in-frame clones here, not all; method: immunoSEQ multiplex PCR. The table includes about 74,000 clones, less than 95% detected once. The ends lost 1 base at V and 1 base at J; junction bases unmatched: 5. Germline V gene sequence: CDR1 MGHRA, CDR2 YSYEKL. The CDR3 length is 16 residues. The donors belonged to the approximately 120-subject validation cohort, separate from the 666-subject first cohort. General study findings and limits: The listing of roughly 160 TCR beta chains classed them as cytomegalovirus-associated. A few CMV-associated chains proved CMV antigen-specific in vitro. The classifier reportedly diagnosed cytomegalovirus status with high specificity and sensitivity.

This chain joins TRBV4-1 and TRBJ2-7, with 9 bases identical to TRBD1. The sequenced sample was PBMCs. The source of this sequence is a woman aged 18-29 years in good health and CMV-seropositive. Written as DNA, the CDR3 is TGCGCCAGCAGCCAAGGAGCACAGGGGGCGTCCTACGAGCAGTACTTC. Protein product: CASSQGAQGASYEQYF.